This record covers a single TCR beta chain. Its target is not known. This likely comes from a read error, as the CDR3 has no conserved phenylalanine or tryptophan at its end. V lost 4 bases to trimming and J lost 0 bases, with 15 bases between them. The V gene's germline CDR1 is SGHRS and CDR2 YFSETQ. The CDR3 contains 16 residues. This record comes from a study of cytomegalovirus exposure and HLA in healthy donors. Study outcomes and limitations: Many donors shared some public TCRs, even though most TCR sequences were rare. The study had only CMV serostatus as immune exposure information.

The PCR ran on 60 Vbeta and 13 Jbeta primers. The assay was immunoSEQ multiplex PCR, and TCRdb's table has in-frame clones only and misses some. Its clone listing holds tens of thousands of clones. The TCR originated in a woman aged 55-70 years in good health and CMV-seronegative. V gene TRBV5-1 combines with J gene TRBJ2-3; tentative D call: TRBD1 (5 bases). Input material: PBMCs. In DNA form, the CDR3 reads TGCGCCAGCAGCCGCTTGGGGCCTCCGAGCACAGATACGCAGTATCTT. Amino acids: CASSRLGPPSTDTQYL.